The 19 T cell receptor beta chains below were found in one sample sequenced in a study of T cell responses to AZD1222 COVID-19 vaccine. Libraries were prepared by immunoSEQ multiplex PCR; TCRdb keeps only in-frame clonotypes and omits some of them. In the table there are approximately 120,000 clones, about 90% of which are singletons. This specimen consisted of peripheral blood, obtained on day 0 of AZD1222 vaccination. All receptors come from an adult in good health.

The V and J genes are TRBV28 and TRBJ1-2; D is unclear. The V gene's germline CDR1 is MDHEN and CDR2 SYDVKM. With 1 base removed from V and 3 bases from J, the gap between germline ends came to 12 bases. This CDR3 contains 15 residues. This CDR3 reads CASSLYPNGDYGYTF. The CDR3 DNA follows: TGTGCCAGCAGTTTATATCCGAATGGGGACTATGGCTACACCTTC.

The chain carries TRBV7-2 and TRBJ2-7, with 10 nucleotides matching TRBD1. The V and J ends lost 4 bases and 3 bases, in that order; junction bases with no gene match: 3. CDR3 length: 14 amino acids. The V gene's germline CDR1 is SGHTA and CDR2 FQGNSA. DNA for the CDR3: TGTGCCAGCAGCTGGGACAGGGGACACTACGAGCAGTACTTC. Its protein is CASSWDRGHYEQYF. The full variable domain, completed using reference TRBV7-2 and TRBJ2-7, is GAGVSQSPSNKVTEKGKDVELRCDPISGHTALYWYRQSLGQGLEFLIYFQGNSAPDKSGLPSDRFSAERTGGSVSTLTIQRTQQEDSAVYLCASSWDRGHYEQYFGPGTRLTVT.

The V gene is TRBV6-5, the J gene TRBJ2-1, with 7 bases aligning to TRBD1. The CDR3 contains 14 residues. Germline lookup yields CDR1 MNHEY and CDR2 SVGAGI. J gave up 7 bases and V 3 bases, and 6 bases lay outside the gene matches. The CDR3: CASSYRGLWNEQFF. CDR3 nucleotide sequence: TGTGCCAGCAGTTATAGGGGGCTGTGGAATGAGCAGTTCTTC.

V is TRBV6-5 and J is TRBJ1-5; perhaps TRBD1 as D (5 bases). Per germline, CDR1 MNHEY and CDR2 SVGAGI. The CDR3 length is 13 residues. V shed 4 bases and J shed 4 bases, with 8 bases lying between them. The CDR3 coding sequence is TGTGCCAGCAGTTTTGCAGGGAATCAGCCCCAGCATTTT. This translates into CASSFAGNQPQHF.

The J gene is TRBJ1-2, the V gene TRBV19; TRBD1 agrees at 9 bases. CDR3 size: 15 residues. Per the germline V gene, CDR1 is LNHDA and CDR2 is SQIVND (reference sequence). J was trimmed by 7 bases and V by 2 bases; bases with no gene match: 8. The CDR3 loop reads CASSIRDRVIGGYTF. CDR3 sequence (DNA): TGTGCCAGTAGTATAAGGGACAGGGTGATCGGTGGCTACACCTTC.

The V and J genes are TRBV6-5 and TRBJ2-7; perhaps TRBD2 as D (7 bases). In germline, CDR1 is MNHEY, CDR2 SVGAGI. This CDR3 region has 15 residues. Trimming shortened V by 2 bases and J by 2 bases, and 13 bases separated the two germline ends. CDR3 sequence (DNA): TGTGCCAGCAGTTACCGCGAGGGGGGGACCTACGAGCAGTACTTC. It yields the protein CASSYREGGTYEQYF.

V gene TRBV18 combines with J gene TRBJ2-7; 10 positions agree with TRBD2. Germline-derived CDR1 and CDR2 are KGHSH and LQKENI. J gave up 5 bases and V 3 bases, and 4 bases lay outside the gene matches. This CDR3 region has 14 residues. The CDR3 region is CASSPGLATDEQYF. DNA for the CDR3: TGTGCCAGCTCACCGGGACTAGCGACCGACGAGCAGTACTTC.

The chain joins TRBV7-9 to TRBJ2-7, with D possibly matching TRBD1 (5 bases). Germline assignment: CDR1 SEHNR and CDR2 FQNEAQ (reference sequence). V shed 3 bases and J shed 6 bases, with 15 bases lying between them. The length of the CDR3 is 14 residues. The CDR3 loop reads CASSFAGFGIEQYF. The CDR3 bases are TGTGCCAGCAGCTTTGCAGGGTTTGGTATCGAGCAGTACTTC. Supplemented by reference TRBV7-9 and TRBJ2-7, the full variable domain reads DTGVSQNPRHKITKRGQNVTFRCDPISEHNRLYWYRQTLGQGPEFLTYFQNEAQLEKSRLLSDRFSAERPKGSFSTLEIQRTEQGDSAMYLCASSFAGFGIEQYFGPGTRLTVT.

This CDR3 reads CASSPGLAINTGELFF. CDR3 nucleotide sequence: TGTGCCAGCAGCCCGGGACTAGCGATTAACACCGGGGAGCTGTTTTTT. V is TRBV5-4 and J is TRBJ2-2; 10 bases fit TRBD2. Trimming at V came to 4 bases and at J to 2 bases, leaving 5 bases not matched to a gene. This CDR3 is 16 amino acids long. Germline V gene lookup returns CDR1 SGHNT and CDR2 YYREEE (reference sequence). The full variable domain, its missing parts supplied by reference TRBV5-4 and TRBJ2-2, is ETGVTQSPTHLIKTRGQQVTLRCSSQSGHNTVSWYQQALGQGPQFIFQYYREEENGRGNFPPRFSGLQFPNYSSELNVNALELDDSALYLCASSPGLAINTGELFFGEGSRLTVL.

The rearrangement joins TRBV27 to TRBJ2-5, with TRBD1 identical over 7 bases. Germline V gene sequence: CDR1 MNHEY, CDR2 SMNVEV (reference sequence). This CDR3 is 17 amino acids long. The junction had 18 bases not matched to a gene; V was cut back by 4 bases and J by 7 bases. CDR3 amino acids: CASSSAPGTAQVGTQYF. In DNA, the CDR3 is TGTGCCAGCAGTTCAGCCCCCGGGACAGCCCAAGTAGGGACCCAGTACTTC.

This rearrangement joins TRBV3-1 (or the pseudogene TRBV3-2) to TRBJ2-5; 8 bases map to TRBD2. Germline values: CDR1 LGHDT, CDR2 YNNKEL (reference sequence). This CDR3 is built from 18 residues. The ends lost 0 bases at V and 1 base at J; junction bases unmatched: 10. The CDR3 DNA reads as TGTGCCAGCAGCCAAGAAGTTCCGGCGGGGGGCTCCCAAGAGACCCAGTACTTC. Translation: CASSQEVPAGGSQETQYF.

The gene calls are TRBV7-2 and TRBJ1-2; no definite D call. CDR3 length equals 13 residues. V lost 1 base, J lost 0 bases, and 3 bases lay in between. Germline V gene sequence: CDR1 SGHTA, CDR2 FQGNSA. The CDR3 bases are TGTGCCAGCAGCTTAGATGCTAACTATGGCTACACCTTC. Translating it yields CASSLDANYGYTF.

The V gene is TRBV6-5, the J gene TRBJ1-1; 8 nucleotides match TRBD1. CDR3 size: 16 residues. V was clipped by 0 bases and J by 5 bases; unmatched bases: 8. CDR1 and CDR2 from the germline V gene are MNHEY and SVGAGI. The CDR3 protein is CASSYSAGGDGTEAFF. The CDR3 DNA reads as TGTGCCAGCAGTTACTCGGCAGGGGGCGATGGAACTGAAGCTTTCTTT.

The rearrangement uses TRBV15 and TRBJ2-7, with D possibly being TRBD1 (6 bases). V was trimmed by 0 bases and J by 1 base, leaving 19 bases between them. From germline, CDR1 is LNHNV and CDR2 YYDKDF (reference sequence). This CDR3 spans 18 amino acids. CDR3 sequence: CATSRDPPRQVSSYEQYF. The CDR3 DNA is TGTGCCACCAGCAGAGATCCCCCAAGACAGGTGTCATCCTACGAGCAGTACTTC.

In nucleotides, the CDR3 is TGTGCCAGCTCCCGCCGGGACAGGGGAGGTGAAAAACTGTTTTTT. This gives the protein CASSRRDRGGEKLFF. V usage is TRBV14 and J usage is TRBJ1-4; 10 nucleotides agree with TRBD1. This CDR3 region has 15 residues. The V gene's germline CDR1 is SGHDN and CDR2 FVKESK. V was pared by 8 bases and J by 7 bases, with 10 bases of the junction left unmatched.

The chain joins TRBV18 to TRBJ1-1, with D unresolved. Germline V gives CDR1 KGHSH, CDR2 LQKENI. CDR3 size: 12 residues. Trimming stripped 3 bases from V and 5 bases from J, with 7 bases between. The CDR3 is CASSPGRTEAFF. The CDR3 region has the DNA TGTGCCAGCTCACCTGGGCGGACTGAAGCTTTCTTT.

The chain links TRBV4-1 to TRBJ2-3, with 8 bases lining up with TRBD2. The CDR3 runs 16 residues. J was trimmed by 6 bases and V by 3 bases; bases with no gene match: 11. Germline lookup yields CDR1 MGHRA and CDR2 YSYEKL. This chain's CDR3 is CASSQVGGLVNDTQYF. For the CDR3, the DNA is TGCGCCAGCAGCCAGGTTGGGGGACTAGTTAACGATACGCAGTATTTT.

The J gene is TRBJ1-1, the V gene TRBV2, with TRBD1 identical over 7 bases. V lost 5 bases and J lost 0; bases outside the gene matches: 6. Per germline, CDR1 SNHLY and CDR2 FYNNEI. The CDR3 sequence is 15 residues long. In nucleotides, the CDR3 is TGTGCCAGCAGTATTACAGGGGAAGTGAACACTGAAGCTTTCTTT. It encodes CASSITGEVNTEAFF.

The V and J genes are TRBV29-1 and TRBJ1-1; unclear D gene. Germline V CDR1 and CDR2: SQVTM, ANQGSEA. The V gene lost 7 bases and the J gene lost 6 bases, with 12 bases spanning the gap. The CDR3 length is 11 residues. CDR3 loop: CSADGLPEAFF. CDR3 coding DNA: TGCAGCGCGGATGGGTTACCTGAAGCTTTCTTT.